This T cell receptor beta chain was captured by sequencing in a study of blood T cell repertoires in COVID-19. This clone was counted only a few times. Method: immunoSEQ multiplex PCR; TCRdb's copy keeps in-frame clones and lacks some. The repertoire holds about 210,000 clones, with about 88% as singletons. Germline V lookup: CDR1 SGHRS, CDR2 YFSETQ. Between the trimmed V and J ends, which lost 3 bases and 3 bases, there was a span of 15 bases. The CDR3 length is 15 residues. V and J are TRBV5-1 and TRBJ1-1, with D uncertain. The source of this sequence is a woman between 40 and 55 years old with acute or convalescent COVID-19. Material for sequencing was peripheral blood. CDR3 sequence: CASSSWIGGDTEAFF. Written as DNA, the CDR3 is TGCGCCAGCAGCTCCTGGATAGGAGGAGACACTGAAGCTTTCTTT.